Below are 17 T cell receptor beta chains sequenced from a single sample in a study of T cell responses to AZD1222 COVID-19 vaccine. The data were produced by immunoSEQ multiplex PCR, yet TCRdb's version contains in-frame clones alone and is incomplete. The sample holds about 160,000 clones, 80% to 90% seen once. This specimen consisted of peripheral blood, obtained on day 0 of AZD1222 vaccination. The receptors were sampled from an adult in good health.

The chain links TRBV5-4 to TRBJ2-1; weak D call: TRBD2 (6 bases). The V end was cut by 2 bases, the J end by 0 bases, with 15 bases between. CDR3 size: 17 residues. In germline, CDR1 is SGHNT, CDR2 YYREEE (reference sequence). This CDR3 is CASSFELAASSYNEQFF. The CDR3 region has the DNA TGTGCCAGCAGCTTTGAGTTAGCGGCAAGCTCCTACAATGAGCAGTTCTTC.

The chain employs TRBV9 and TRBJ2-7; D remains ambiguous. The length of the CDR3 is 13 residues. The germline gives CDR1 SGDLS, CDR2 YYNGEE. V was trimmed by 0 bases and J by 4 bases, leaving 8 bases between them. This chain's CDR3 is CASSVEGRYEQYF. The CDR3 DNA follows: TGTGCCAGCAGCGTAGAAGGAAGATACGAGCAGTACTTC.

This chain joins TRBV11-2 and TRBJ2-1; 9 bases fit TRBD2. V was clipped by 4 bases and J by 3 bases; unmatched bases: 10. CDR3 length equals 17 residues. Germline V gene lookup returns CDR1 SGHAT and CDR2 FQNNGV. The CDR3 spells CASSSDLAGDHYNEQFF. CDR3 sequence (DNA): TGTGCCAGCAGCTCCGATTTAGCGGGAGACCACTACAATGAGCAGTTCTTC. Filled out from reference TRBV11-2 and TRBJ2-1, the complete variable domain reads EAGVAQSPRYKIIEKRQSVAFWCNPISGHATLYWYQQILGQGPKLLIQFQNNGVVDDSQLPKDRFSAERLKGVDSTLKIQPAKLEDSAVYLCASSSDLAGDHYNEQFFGPGTRLTVL.

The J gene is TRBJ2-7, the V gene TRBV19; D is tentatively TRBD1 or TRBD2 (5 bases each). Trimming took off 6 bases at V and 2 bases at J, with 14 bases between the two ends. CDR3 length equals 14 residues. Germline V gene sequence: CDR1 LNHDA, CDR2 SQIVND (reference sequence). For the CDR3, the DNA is TGTGCCAGTAGGACCCGGGACCGCGCCTACGAGCAGTACTTC. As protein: CASRTRDRAYEQYF.

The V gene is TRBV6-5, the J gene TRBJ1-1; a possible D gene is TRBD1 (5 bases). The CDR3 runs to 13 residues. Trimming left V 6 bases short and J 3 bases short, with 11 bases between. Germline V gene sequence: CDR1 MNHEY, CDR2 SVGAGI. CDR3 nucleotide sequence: TGTGCCAGCAGATGGGGGGGTTACACTGAAGCTTTCTTT. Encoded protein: CASRWGGYTEAFF.

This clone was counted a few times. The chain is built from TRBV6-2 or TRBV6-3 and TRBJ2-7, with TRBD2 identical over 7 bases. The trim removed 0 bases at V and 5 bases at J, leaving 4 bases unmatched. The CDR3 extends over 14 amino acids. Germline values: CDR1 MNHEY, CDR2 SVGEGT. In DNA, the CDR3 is TGTGCCAGCAGTTACTCGGGAGGGCCCCACGAGCAGTACTTC. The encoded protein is CASSYSGGPHEQYF.

CDR3: CASSPAVGNEQFF. CDR3 DNA sequence: TGCGCCAGCAGCCCGGCCGTCGGTAATGAGCAGTTCTTC. This chain links TRBV5-1 with TRBJ2-1; D gene ambiguous. This CDR3 contains 13 residues. V gave up 4 bases and J gave up 7 bases, with 12 bases separating them. From germline, CDR1 is SGHRS and CDR2 YFSETQ. Filled out from reference TRBV5-1 and TRBJ2-1, the complete variable domain reads KAGVTQTPRYLIKTRGQQVTLSCSPISGHRSVSWYQQTPGQGLQFLFEYFSETQRNKGNFPGRFSGRQFSNSRSEMNVSTLELGDSALYLCASSPAVGNEQFFGPGTRLTVL.

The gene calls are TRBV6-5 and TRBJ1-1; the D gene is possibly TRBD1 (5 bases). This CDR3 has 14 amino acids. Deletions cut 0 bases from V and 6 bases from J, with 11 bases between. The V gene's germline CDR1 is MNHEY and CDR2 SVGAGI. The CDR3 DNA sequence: TGTGCCAGCAGTTACTCGATGGGGCTCCCTGAAGCTTTCTTT. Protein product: CASSYSMGLPEAFF.

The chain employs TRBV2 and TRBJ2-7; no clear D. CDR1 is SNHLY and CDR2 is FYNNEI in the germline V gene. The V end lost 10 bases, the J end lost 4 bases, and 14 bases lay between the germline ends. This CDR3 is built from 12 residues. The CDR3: CATRGARYEQYF. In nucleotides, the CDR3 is TGTGCCACCCGCGGAGCGAGGTACGAGCAGTACTTC.

The CDR3 region has the DNA TGTGCCAGTAGTATCGAAAGTCATCAGCCCCAGCATTTT. Translating gives CASSIESHQPQHF. This chain joins TRBV19 and TRBJ1-5; the D is unclear. CDR1 and CDR2 from the germline V gene are LNHDA and SQIVND (reference sequence). This CDR3 has 13 residues. The V end was cut by 3 bases, the J end by 5 bases, with 8 bases between.

The CDR3 region has the DNA TGTGCCAGCAGTGGTCAGCCGAATCAGCCCCAGCATTTT. Translated, it gives CASSGQPNQPQHF. The chain carries TRBV2 and TRBJ1-5, with D uncertain. CDR1 and CDR2 (germline): SNHLY, FYNNEI. V dropped 4 bases and J dropped 4 bases, with 8 bases sitting between them. This CDR3 is built from 13 residues.

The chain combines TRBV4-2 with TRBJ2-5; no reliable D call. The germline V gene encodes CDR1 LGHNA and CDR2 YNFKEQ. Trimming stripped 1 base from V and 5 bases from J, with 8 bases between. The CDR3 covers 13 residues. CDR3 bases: TGTGCCAGCAGCCAAGCCCCTCAGGAGACCCAGTACTTC. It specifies CASSQAPQETQYF.

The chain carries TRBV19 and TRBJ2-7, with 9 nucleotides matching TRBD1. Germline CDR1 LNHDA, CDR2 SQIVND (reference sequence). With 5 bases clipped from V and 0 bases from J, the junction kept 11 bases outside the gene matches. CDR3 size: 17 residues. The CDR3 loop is CASSAGTGSYSSYEQYF. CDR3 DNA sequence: TGTGCCAGTAGTGCCGGGACAGGGAGTTACAGCTCCTACGAGCAGTACTTC.

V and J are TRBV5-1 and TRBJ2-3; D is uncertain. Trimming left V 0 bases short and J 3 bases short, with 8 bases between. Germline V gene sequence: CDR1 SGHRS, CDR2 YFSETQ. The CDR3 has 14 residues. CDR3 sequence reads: CASSLGQKTDTQYF. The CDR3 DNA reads TGCGCCAGCAGCTTGGGCCAGAAAACAGATACGCAGTATTTT.

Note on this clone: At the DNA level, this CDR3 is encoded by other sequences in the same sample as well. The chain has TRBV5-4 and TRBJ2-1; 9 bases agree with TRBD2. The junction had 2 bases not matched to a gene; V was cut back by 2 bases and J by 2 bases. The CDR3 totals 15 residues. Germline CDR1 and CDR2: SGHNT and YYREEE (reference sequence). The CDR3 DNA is TGTGCCAGCAGCTTTAGCGGGGGCGCCTACAATGAGCAGTTCTTC. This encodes CASSFSGGAYNEQFF.

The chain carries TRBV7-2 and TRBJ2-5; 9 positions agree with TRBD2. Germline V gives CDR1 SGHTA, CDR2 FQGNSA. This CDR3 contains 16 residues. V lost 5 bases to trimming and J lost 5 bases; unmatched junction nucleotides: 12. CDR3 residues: CASSPGAGGMAETQYF. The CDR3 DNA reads TGTGCCAGCAGCCCCGGAGCGGGAGGAATGGCGGAGACCCAGTACTTC. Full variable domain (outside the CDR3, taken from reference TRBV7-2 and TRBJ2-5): GAGVSQSPSNKVTEKGKDVELRCDPISGHTALYWYRQSLGQGLEFLIYFQGNSAPDKSGLPSDRFSAERTGGSVSTLTIQRTQQEDSAVYLCASSPGAGGMAETQYFGPGTRLLVL.

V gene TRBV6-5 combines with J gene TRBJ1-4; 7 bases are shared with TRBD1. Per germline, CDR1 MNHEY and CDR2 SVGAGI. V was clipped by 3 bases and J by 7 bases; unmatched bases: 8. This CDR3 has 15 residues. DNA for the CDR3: TGTGCCAGCAGTTATTCAGGGGGAGTGGGTGAAAAACTGTTTTTT. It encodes CASSYSGGVGEKLFF.